Detailed here is one T cell receptor beta chain. As yet, its antigen is unknown. A multiplex PCR was run with 60 Vbeta primers and 13 Jbeta primers. The assay was immunoSEQ multiplex PCR, and TCRdb's table has in-frame clones only and misses some. This table holds about 140,000 clones, approximately 80% found once. The CDR3 sequence is 14 residues long. V was clipped by 5 bases and J by 0 bases, with 5 bases between them. Germline-derived CDR1 and CDR2 are LNHDA and SQIVND (reference sequence). The data were taken from a study of cytomegalovirus exposure and HLA in healthy donors. Study information: Early release data held around 80 million unique TCRs from HLA-typed donors.

Study-level findings and limits: In a later analysis, HLA-C alleles had the fewest associated TCRs, DRB1 alleles the most. Fewer N-insertions (relative to the approximately 670-donor mean) were reportedly seen in an Asian-associated ancestry cluster in a later analysis. Reports showed the classifier diagnosing cytomegalovirus status with high specificity and sensitivity.

J is TRBJ2-6 and V is TRBV19; D is unresolved. Sequencing was carried out using PBMCs. This sequence originates from a man under 40 in good health and CMV-seropositive. CDR3 protein: CASSPGSGANVLTF. The CDR3 DNA sequence: TGTGCCAGTAGTCCGGGCTCTGGGGCCAACGTCCTGACTTTC.